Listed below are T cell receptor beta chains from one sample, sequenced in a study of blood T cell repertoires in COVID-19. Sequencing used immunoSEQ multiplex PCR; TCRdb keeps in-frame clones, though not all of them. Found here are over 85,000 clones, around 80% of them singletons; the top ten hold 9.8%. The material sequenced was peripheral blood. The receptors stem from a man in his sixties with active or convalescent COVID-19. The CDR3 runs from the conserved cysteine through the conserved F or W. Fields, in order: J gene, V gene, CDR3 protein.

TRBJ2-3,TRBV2,CASSSAGRDTQYF
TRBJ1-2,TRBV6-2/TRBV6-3,CASSPSTGTRYGYTF
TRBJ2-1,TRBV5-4,CASSVTSGSYNEQFF
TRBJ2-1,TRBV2,CASSKERGEQFF
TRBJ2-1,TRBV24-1,CATSDRLDGTGVVEQFF
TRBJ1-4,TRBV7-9,CASSLADTANEKLFF
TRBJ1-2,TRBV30,CAWSRGQAQGYTF
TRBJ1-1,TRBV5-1,CASSLGDQNTEAFF
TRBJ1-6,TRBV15,CATSRDFEKSPLHF
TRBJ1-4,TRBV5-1,CASSLGQSNEKLFF
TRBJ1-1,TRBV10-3,CAIRDSPANTEAFF
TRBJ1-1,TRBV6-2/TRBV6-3,CASSVTGLNTEAFF
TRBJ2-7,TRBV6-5,CASSLRTGGVYEQYF
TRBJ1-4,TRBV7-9,CASSLKGAGEKLFF